This T cell receptor (beta chain) was sequenced for a study of blood T cell repertoires in COVID-19. In the authors' methods: Quantification of nucleated cells was approximated via reference gene primer amplification. The protocol was immunoSEQ multiplex PCR, while the TCRdb copy is restricted to in-frame clones and leaves out a portion. That table gives V, J and clone size, and the DNA gave D and trimming. The top ten hold about 2.2% of the sample, which has around 280,000 clones, about 90% seen once. Germline V CDR1 and CDR2: SGHRS, YFSETQ. This CDR3 is built from 15 residues. J gave up 4 bases and V 4 bases, and 10 bases lay outside the gene matches.

The receptor was derived from a woman in her twenties or thirties who had recovered from COVID-19. The sample taken for sequencing was peripheral blood. V gene TRBV5-1 combines with J gene TRBJ1-2, with 7 bases lining up with TRBD1. CDR3 in amino acids: CASSGRQGGLYGYTF. CDR3 DNA: TGCGCCAGCAGCGGCCGACAGGGAGGCCTCTATGGCTACACCTTC.